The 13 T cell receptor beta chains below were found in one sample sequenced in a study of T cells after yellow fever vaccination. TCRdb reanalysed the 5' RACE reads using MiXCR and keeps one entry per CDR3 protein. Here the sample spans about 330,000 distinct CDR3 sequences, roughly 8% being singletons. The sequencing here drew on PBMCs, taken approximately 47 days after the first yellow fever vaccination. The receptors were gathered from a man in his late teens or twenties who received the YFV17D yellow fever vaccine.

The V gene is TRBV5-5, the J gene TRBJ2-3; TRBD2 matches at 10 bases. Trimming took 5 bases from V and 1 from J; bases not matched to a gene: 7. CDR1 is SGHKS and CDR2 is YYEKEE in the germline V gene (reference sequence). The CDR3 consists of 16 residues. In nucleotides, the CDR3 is TGTGCCAGCAGTTTAGCGGGGGGTACCGGCACAGATACGCAGTATTTT. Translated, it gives CASSLAGGTGTDTQYF. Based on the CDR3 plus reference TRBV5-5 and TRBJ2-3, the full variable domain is DAGVTQSPTHLIKTRGQQVTLRCSPISGHKSVSWYQQVLGQGPQFIFQYYEKEERGRGNFPDRFSARQFPNYSSELNVNALLLGDSALYLCASSLAGGTGTDTQYFGPGTRLTVL.

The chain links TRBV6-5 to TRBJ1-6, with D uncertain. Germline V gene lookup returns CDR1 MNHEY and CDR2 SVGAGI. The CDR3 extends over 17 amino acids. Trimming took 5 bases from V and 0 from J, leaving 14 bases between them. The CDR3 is CASSPTLVNSYNSPLHF. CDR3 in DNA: TGTGCCAGCAGTCCTACTCTTGTGAACTCCTATAATTCACCCCTCCACTTT.

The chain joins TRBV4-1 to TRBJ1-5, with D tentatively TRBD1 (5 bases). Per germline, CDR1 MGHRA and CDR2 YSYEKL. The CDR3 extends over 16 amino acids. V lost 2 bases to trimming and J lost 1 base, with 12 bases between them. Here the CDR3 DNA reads TGCGCCAGCAGCCAACAAGCTGAGGGGAGCAATCAGCCCCAGCATTTT. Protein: CASSQQAEGSNQPQHF.

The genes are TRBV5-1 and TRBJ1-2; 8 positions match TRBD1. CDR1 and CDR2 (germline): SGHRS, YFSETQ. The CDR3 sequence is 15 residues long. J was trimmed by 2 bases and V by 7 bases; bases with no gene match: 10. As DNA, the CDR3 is TGCGCCAGCCGGGTCGGGACAGGAAGGAACTATGGCTACACCTTC. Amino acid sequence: CASRVGTGRNYGYTF.

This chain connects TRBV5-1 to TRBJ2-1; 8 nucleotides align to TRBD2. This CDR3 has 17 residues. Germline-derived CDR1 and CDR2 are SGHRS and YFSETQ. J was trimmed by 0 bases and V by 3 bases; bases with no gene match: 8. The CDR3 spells CASSWGLAGSSYNEQFF. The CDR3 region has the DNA TGCGCCAGCAGCTGGGGGTTAGCGGGGAGCTCCTACAATGAGCAGTTCTTC.

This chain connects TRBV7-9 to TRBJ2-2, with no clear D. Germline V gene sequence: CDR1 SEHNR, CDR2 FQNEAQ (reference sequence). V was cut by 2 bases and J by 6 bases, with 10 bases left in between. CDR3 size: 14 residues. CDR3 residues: CASSLTRSAGELFF. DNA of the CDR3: TGTGCCAGCAGCTTAACAAGGAGTGCCGGGGAGCTGTTTTTT.

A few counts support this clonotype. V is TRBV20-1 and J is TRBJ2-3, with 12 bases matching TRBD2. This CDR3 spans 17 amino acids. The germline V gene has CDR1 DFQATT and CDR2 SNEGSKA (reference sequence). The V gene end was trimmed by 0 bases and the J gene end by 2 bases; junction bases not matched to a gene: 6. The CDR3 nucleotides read TGCAGTGCTAGAGATTCCAGGACTAGCGGGGACACAGATACGCAGTATTTT. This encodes CSARDSRTSGDTDTQYF.

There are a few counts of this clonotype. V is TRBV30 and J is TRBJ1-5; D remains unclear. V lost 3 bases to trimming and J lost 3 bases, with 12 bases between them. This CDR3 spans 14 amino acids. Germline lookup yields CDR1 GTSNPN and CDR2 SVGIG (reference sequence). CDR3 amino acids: CAWSLDDNNQPQHF. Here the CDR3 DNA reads TGTGCCTGGAGCTTGGACGATAACAATCAGCCCCAGCATTTT.

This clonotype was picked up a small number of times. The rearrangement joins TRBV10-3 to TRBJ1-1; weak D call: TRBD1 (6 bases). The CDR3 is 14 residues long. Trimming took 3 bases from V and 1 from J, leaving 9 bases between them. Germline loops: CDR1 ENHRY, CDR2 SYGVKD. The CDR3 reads CAISDRTANTEAFF. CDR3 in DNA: TGTGCCATCAGTGATCGGACAGCGAACACTGAAGCTTTCTTT.

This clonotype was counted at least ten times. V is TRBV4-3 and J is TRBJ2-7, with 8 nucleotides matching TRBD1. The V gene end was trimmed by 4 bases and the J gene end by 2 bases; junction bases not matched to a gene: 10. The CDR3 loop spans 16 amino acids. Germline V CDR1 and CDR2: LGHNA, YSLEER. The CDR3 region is CASSLRQGRIPYEQYV. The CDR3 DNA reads TGCGCCAGCAGCCTCCGACAGGGGAGAATCCCCTACGAGCAGTACGTC.

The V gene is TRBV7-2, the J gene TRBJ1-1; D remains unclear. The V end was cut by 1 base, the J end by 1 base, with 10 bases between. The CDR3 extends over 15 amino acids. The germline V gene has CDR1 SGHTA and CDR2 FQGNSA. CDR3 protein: CASSLVGHPNTEAFF. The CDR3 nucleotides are TGTGCCAGCAGCTTAGTCGGTCACCCGAACACTGAAGCTTTCTTT.

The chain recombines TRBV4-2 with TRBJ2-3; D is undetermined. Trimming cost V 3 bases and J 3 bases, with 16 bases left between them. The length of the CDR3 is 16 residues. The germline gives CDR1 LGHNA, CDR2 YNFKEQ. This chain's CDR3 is CASSHPGSAATDTQYF. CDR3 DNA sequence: TGTGCCAGCAGCCACCCTGGGTCGGCGGCGACAGATACGCAGTATTTT.

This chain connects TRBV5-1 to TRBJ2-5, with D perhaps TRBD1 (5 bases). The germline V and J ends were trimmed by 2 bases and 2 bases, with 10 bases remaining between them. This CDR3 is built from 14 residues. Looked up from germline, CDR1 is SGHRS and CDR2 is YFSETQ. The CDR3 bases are TGCGCCAGCAGCTTCCAAGGGGATCAAGAGACCCAGTACTTC. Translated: CASSFQGDQETQYF.